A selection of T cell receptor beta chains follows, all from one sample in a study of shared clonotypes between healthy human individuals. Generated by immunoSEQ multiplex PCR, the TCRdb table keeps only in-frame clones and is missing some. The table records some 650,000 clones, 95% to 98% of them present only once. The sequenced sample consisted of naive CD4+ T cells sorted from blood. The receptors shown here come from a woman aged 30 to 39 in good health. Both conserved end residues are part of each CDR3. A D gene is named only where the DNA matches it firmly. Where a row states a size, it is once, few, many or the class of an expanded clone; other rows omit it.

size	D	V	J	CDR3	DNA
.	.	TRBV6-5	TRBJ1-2	CASSRLKTLNYGYTF	TGTGCCAGCAGTAGACTTAAGACCCTAAACTATGGCTACACCTTC
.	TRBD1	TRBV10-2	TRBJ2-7	CASRPGQGVLEQYF	TGCGCCAGCAGACCGGGACAGGGGGTACTCGAGCAGTACTTC
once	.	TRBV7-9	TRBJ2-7	CASSLGPRGTYEQYF	TGTGCCAGCAGCTTGGGACCCCGGGGGACATACGAGCAGTACTTC
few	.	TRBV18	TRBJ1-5	CASSTTENQPQHF	TGTGCCAGCTCAACGACAGAGAATCAGCCCCAGCATTTT
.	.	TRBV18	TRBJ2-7	CASSRGSYEQYF	TGTGCCAGCTCACGTGGGAGTTACGAGCAGTACTTC
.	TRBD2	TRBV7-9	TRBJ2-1	CASSLDGLAAYNEQFF	TGTGCCAGCAGCTTAGATGGACTAGCAGCATACAATGAGCAGTTCTTC
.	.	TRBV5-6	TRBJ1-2	CASSLQWGFYGYTF	TGTGCCAGCAGCTTGCAGTGGGGTTTCTATGGCTACACCTTC
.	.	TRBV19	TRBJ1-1	CASSPRSGGGSNTEAFF	TGTGCCAGTAGTCCCCGCTCGGGGGGAGGATCGAACACTGAAGCTTTCTTT
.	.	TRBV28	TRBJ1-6	CASRRIEGSSPLHF	TGTGCCAGCAGACGAATTGAAGGTAGTTCACCCCTCCACTTT
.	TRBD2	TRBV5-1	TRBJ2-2	CASSLVLSGNPGELFF	TGCGCCAGCAGCTTGGTTCTTAGCGGGAACCCCGGGGAGCTGTTTTTT
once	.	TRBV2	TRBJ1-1	CASSGQKEYLIIPFNTEAFF	TGTGCCAGCAGTGGACAGAAAGAGTACTTGATAATTCCTTTTAACACTGAAGCTTTCTTT
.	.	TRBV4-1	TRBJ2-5	CASSQFSAETQYF	TGCGCCAGCAGCCAGTTCAGCGCGGAGACCCAGTACTTC
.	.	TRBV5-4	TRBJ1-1	CASSLAQDTEAFF	TGTGCCAGCAGCTTGGCTCAGGACACTGAAGCTTTCTTT
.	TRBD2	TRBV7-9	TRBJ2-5	CASSLSPSGRQETQYF	TGTGCCAGCAGCTTAAGCCCTAGCGGGAGGCAAGAGACCCAGTACTTC
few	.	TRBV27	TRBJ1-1	CASSLESGYTEAFF	TGTGCCAGCAGTTTAGAGTCGGGGTACACTGAAGCTTTCTTT
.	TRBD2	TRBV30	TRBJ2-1	CTWSGSGGNYNEQFF	TGTACCTGGAGTGGCAGCGGGGGAAATTACAATGAGCAGTTCTTC
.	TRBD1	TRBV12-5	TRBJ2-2	CASGLSIVMTGVSGNTGELFF	TGTGCTAGTGGTTTATCAATAGTAATGACAGGGGTTAGCGGCAACACCGGGGAGCTGTTTTTT
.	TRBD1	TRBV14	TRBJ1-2	CASSQETGGNGYTF	TGTGCCAGCAGCCAAGAGACAGGGGGGAACGGCTACACCTTC
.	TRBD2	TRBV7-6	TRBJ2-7	CASSLGPSGIYEQYF	TGTGCCAGCAGCTTAGGCCCTAGCGGGATCTACGAGCAGTACTTC
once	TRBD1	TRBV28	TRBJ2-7	CASSLVTGQSSYEQYF	TGTGCCAGCAGTCTGGTAACGGGACAGTCTTCCTACGAGCAGTACTTC
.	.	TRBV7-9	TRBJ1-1	CASSLALDVTEAFF	TGTGCCAGCAGCTTAGCGCTGGATGTGACTGAAGCTTTCTTT
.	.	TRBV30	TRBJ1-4	CAWSPTTNEKLFF	TGTGCCTGGAGCCCTACTACTAATGAAAAACTGTTTTTT
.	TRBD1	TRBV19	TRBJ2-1	CASSTRGQGVIAPYNEQFF	TGTGCCAGTAGTACAAGGGGACAGGGGGTAATTGCCCCTTACAATGAGCAGTTCTTC
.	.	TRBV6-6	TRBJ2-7	CASSYSSAYEQYF	TGTGCCAGCAGTTACTCGAGTGCATACGAGCAGTACTTC
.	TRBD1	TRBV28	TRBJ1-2	CASSLRDRGFYGYTF	TGTGCCAGCAGTCTCCGGGACAGGGGTTTCTATGGCTACACCTTC
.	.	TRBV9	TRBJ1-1	CASSVGIMNTEAFF	TGTGCCAGCAGCGTAGGTATCATGAACACTGAAGCTTTCTTT
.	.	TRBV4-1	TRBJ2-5	CASSLRWAGPNEQYF	TGCGCCAGCAGCCTCAGATGGGCAGGACCTAATGAGCAGTACTTC
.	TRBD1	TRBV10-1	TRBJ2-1	CASSESGQGAYNEQFF	TGCGCCAGCAGTGAGTCTGGACAGGGAGCCTACAATGAGCAGTTCTTC
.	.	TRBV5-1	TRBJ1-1	CASTESPGGLGAFF	TGCGCCAGCACCGAATCCCCGGGGGGGCTTGGCGCTTTCTTT